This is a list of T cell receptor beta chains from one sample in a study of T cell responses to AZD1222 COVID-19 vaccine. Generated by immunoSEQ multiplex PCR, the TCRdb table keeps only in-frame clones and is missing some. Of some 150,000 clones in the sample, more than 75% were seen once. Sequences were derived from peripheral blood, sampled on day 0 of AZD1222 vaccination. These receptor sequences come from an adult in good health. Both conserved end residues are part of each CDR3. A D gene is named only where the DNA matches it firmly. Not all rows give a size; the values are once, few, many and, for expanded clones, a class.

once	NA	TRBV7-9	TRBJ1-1	CASSLAVSTEAFF	TGTGCCAGCAGCTTAGCAGTTTCTACTGAAGCTTTCTTT
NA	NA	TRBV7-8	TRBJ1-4	CASSLVQGDLEKLFF	TGTGCCAGCAGCTTAGTTCAAGGAGATCTTGAAAAACTGTTTTTT
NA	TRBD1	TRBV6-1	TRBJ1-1	CASSDQLGQGDTEAFF	TGTGCCAGCAGTGACCAATTGGGACAGGGGGACACTGAAGCTTTCTTT
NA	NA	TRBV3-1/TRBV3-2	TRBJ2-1	CASSQGAGIYNEQFF	TGTGCCAGCAGCCAAGGTGCGGGGATTTACAATGAGCAGTTCTTC
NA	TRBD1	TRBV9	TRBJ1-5	CASSEGATGQPQHF	TGTGCCAGCAGCGAGGGGGCGACTGGACAGCCCCAGCATTTT
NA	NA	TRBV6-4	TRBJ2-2	CASSDSYTGELFF	TGTGCCAGCAGTGACTCATACACCGGGGAGCTGTTTTTT
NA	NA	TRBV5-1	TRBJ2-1	CASSLAGVNEQFF	TGCGCCAGCAGCTTGGCGGGAGTGAATGAGCAGTTCTTC
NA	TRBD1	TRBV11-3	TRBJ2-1	CASSPGQSYNEQFF	TGTGCCAGCAGCCCGGGACAGTCCTACAATGAGCAGTTCTTC
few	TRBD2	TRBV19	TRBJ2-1	CASRPTSGSGYEQFF	TGTGCCAGTAGGCCCACTAGCGGGAGTGGTTATGAGCAGTTCTTC
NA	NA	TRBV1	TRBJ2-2	CTSNSRRADTGELFF	TGCACCAGCAACTCGAGGAGGGCCGACACCGGGGAGCTGTTTTTT
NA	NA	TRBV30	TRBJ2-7	CAWTPVQGGYEQYF	TGTGCCTGGACCCCCGTACAGGGCGGCTACGAGCAGTACTTC
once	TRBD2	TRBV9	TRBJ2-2	CASTYPRGDNTGELFF	TGTGCCAGCACCTACCCGCGGGGGGACAACACCGGGGAGCTGTTTTTT
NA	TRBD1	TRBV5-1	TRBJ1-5	CASSWGTGDSNQPQHF	TGCGCCAGCAGCTGGGGGACAGGAGATAGCAATCAGCCCCAGCATTTT
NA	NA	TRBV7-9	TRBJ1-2	CASSLDGYTF	TGTGCCAGCAGCTTAGACGGCTACACCTTC
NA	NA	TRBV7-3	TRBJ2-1	CASSLTKGISYNEQFF	TGTGCCAGCAGCTTAACCAAGGGAATCTCCTACAATGAGCAGTTCTTC
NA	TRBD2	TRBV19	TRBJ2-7	CASSFASGRGYEQYF	TGTGCCAGTAGTTTCGCTAGCGGGAGGGGGTACGAGCAGTACTTC
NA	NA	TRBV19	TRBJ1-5	CASSKLRQAYQLTYSNQPQHF	TGTGCCAGTAGTAAATTGAGGCAGGCCTACCAATTAACCTATAGCAATCAGCCCCAGCATTTT